The 24 T cell receptor beta chains listed next were all sequenced from one sample in a study of neoadjuvant anti-PD-1 for oral cavity cancer. Using immunoSEQ multiplex PCR, the repertoire was profiled, and TCRdb retains in-frame clones only, with some absent. The repertoire holds over 11,000 clones, with around 75% as singletons. The specimen was PBMCs, collected before nivolumab (anti-PD-1) treatment. These receptors were collected from a person aged 35-79 years with oral cavity squamous cell carcinoma.

This chain uses TRBV7-2 with TRBJ2-7; maybe TRBD2 (5 bases). Trimming removed 5 bases at V and 9 bases at J, with 11 bases between. The CDR3 is 11 residues long. Per germline, CDR1 SGHTA and CDR2 FQGNSA. CDR3 in amino acids: CASSLTRVQYF. CDR3 bases: TGTGCCAGCAGCCTAACGAGGGTGCAGTACTTC.

The gene calls are TRBV2 and TRBJ1-5; 10 bases fit TRBD1. The CDR3 runs to 18 residues. Germline V gives CDR1 SNHLY, CDR2 FYNNEI. The J segment lost 1 base and the V segment lost 6 bases, leaving 12 bases of the junction unmatched. In nucleotides, the CDR3 is TGTGCCAGCAGGTTGACAGGGGGCTGGATTACGAGCAATCAGCCCCAGCATTTT. Translation gives CASRLTGGWITSNQPQHF.

The gene calls are TRBV6-6 and TRBJ2-2; 7 bases align to TRBD2. V was clipped by 0 bases and J by 2 bases; unmatched bases: 3. The CDR3 runs 16 residues. Per the germline V gene, CDR1 is MNHNY and CDR2 is SVGAGI (reference sequence). The CDR3 here is CASSYSRLANTGELFF. For the CDR3, the DNA is TGTGCCAGCAGTTACTCACGACTAGCTAACACCGGGGAGCTGTTTTTT.

The rearrangement uses TRBV29-1 and TRBJ2-3, with 9 nucleotides matching TRBD1. Per the germline V gene, CDR1 is SQVTM and CDR2 is ANQGSEA. The CDR3 extends over 13 amino acids. V was pared by 7 bases and J by 6 bases, with 8 bases of the junction left unmatched. CDR3 nucleotide sequence: TGCAGCGCCGGGACAGGGCTATTGGATACGCAGTATTTT. Encoded protein: CSAGTGLLDTQYF.

The gene calls are TRBV12-5 and TRBJ1-1; 8 bases match TRBD1. Germline lookup yields CDR1 LGHNT and CDR2 FRNRAP. The CDR3 sequence is 13 residues long. The J segment lost 10 bases and the V segment lost 3 bases, leaving 7 bases of the junction unmatched. CDR3 sequence reads: CASGFVPQGAAFF. The CDR3 DNA sequence: TGTGCTAGTGGTTTCGTACCTCAGGGGGCAGCTTTCTTT.

The rearrangement uses TRBV9 and TRBJ2-3; D may be TRBD2 (5 bases). The CDR3 contains 14 residues. Trimming stripped 0 bases from V and 0 bases from J, with 5 bases between. CDR1 and CDR2 (germline): SGDLS, YYNGEE. The CDR3 DNA sequence: TGTGCCAGCAGCGTAGCGGGAAGCACAGATACGCAGTATTTT. Amino acids: CASSVAGSTDTQYF.

The rearrangement uses TRBV7-6 and TRBJ1-1; TRBD1 might be the D (6 bases). The CDR3 has 14 residues. The V and J ends lost 6 bases and 4 bases respectively, with 15 bases between them. Germline CDR1 SGHVS, CDR2 FNYEAQ. CDR3 nucleotide sequence: TGTGCCAGCAGAGATTCCTACAGGGCCACTGAAGCTTTCTTT. Translated, it gives CASRDSYRATEAFF.

This chain joins TRBV5-1 and TRBJ1-1; tentatively, D is TRBD1 (5 bases). CDR1 SGHRS and CDR2 YFSETQ come from the germline V gene. There are 13 residues in the CDR3. V was clipped by 0 bases and J by 12 bases, with 15 bases between them. The CDR3 DNA reads as TGCGCCAGCAGCTTGGTGGGCAGGGTCTTGCCTTTCTTT. Its translation: CASSLVGRVLPFF.

This chain joins TRBV5-1 and TRBJ1-3; no reliable D call. Germline lookup yields CDR1 SGHRS and CDR2 YFSETQ. V lost 0 bases, J lost 1 base, and 14 bases lay in between. The CDR3 has 17 amino acids. Written as DNA, the CDR3 is TGCGCCAGCAGCTTGGTCGGTCAGGCTTTATCTGGAAACACCATATATTTT. Its translation is CASSLVGQALSGNTIYF.

A word on this clone: At one end the junction does not follow the germline gene, possibly because of a read error. The chain carries TRBV5-1 and TRBJ2-2; 11 positions agree with TRBD1. This CDR3 has 16 residues. Per germline, CDR1 SGHRS and CDR2 YFSETQ. CDR3 sequence reads: CASTLTGQGDTGELFF. Written as DNA, the CDR3 is TGCGCCAGCACCTTGACGGGACAGGGGGACACCGGGGAGCTGTTTTTT.

The chain uses TRBV2 and TRBJ2-7, with TRBD1 matching over 9 bases. CDR3 size: 16 residues. Germline V gene lookup returns CDR1 SNHLY and CDR2 FYNNEI. V lost 4 bases to trimming and J lost 2 bases; unmatched junction nucleotides: 9. CDR3 sequence (DNA): TGTGCCAGCAGTGCCCCCAGGACAGGGGCCGCCTACGAGCAGTACTTC. Residues: CASSAPRTGAAYEQYF.

The V and J genes are TRBV5-1 and TRBJ2-3, with TRBD1 matching over 8 bases. This CDR3 region has 15 residues. The germline V gene has CDR1 SGHRS and CDR2 YFSETQ. The trim removed 0 bases at V and 5 bases at J, leaving 5 bases unmatched. The DNA for the CDR3 is TGCGCCAGCAGCTTGGACCAGGGGGCGATAGATACGCAGTATTTT. Its translation is CASSLDQGAIDTQYF. Full variable domain (rest looked up from reference TRBV5-1 and TRBJ2-3): KAGVTQTPRYLIKTRGQQVTLSCSPISGHRSVSWYQQTPGQGLQFLFEYFSETQRNKGNFPGRFSGRQFSNSRSEMNVSTLELGDSALYLCASSLDQGAIDTQYFGPGTRLTVL.

The chain uses TRBV7-2 and TRBJ2-7, with D unclear. Trimming took 1 base from V and 3 from J, leaving 10 bases between them. Germline loops: CDR1 SGHTA, CDR2 FQGNSA. The CDR3 is 14 residues long. CDR3 sequence (DNA): TGTGCCAGCAGCTTAGGGCAGACGGACTACGAGCAGTACTTC. Its translation: CASSLGQTDYEQYF. The whole variable domain, remainder taken from reference TRBV7-2 and TRBJ2-7, is GAGVSQSPSNKVTEKGKDVELRCDPISGHTALYWYRQSLGQGLEFLIYFQGNSAPDKSGLPSDRFSAERTGGSVSTLTIQRTQQEDSAVYLCASSLGQTDYEQYFGPGTRLTVT.

The rearrangement uses TRBV11-1 and TRBJ2-3; 10 bases fit TRBD1. V gave up 4 bases and J gave up 4 bases; unmatched junction bases: 11. CDR1 is SGHAT and CDR2 is FQDESV in the germline V gene (reference sequence). The CDR3 spans 17 residues. CDR3 in DNA: TGTGCCAGCAGCTGGACAGGGGGTACCGTAAGAGCAGATACGCAGTATTTT. It specifies CASSWTGGTVRADTQYF. Full variable domain (outside the CDR3, taken from reference TRBV11-1 and TRBJ2-3): EAEVAQSPRYKITEKSQAVAFWCDPISGHATLYWYRQILGQGPELLVQFQDESVVDDSQLPKDRFSAERLKGVDSTLKIQPAELGDSAMYLCASSWTGGTVRADTQYFGPGTRLTVL.

V and J are TRBV5-8 and TRBJ1-4; D call uncertain. V was pared by 3 bases and J by 8 bases, with 14 bases between. The CDR3 has 14 residues. Germline CDR1 reads SGHTS; CDR2 reads YDEGEE. CDR3 sequence reads: CASSSGRDWEKLFF. In nucleotides, the CDR3 is TGTGCCAGCAGCTCCGGGAGGGATTGGGAAAAACTGTTTTTT.

The chain joins TRBV5-8 to TRBJ1-1; D remains ambiguous. The CDR3 extends over 16 amino acids. Germline V gives CDR1 SGHTS, CDR2 YDEGEE. Trimming removed 5 bases at V and 0 bases at J, with 17 bases between. CDR3: CASRRKAAHMNTEAFF. CDR3 nucleotide sequence: TGTGCCAGCAGACGGAAGGCCGCTCACATGAACACTGAAGCTTTCTTT.

The chain employs TRBV7-9 and TRBJ2-7; tentative D call: TRBD1 (6 bases). The V gene lost 6 bases and the J gene lost 6 bases, with 18 bases spanning the gap. The CDR3 has 14 residues. Germline CDR1 is SEHNR and CDR2 is FQNEAQ (reference sequence). The DNA of the CDR3 is TGTGCCAGCAGTTCGGAACTAACAGGGCTCGAGCAGTACTTC. Its protein is CASSSELTGLEQYF.

The rearrangement uses TRBV6-1 and TRBJ2-3, with D possibly matching TRBD1 (5 bases). V lost 6 bases and J lost 13, with 11 bases in between. The CDR3 spans 10 residues. Germline V gene lookup returns CDR1 MNHNS and CDR2 SASEGT. The CDR3 spells CASRDIGKYF. As DNA, the CDR3 is TGTGCCAGCAGGGACATCGGAAAGTATTTT.

The chain combines TRBV11-3 with TRBJ2-2, with D possibly TRBD1 on 5 matching bases. This CDR3 region has 15 residues. Trimming left V 5 bases short and J 0 bases short, with 10 bases between. CDR1 SGHNT and CDR2 YENEEA come from the germline V gene. The CDR3 DNA reads as TGTGCCAGCAGCCCAATGACAGCGAACACCGGGGAGCTGTTTTTT. Amino acids: CASSPMTANTGELFF.

The chain carries TRBV10-2 and TRBJ1-5; 8 nucleotides match TRBD1. V dropped 6 bases and J dropped 5; count of bases not matched to a gene: 6. The CDR3 loop spans 14 amino acids. Germline CDR1 WSHSY, CDR2 SAAADI. This chain's CDR3 is CASSEPGQDQPQHF. DNA of the CDR3: TGCGCCAGCAGCGAACCGGGACAGGATCAGCCCCAGCATTTT.

This clone was detected a few times. J is TRBJ1-2 and V is TRBV5-1; D call uncertain. V was pared by 4 bases and J by 5 bases, with 12 bases between. This CDR3 contains 13 residues. Per the germline V gene, CDR1 is SGHRS and CDR2 is YFSETQ. The CDR3 DNA sequence: TGCGCCAGCAGCCTGGATATGGGATATGGCTACACCTTC. Amino acid sequence: CASSLDMGYGYTF.

The gene calls are TRBV5-4 and TRBJ2-4; perhaps TRBD2 as D (5 bases). Germline V gives CDR1 SGHNT, CDR2 YYREEE (reference sequence). The CDR3 consists of 15 residues. Trimming removed 5 bases from V and 3 bases from J, with 15 bases in between. The chain's CDR3 is CASRTGRDDKNIQYF. The CDR3 DNA reads TGTGCCAGCAGGACTGGCCGGGATGACAAAAACATTCAGTACTTC.

The table lists this clone with a few counts. The rearrangement links TRBV10-1 to TRBJ2-7; possibly TRBD1 or TRBD2 for D (5 bases each). CDR3 length: 13 amino acids. V lost 2 bases and J lost 5, with 10 bases in between. Germline CDR1 WNHNN, CDR2 SYGVQD (reference sequence). This chain's CDR3 is CASSEAGTHEQYF. CDR3 DNA: TGCGCCAGCAGTGAGGCAGGGACCCACGAGCAGTACTTC.

The rearrangement joins TRBV15 to TRBJ2-2; no clear D gene. The germline V and J ends were trimmed by 5 bases and 4 bases, with 5 bases remaining between them. In germline, CDR1 is LNHNV, CDR2 YYDKDF (reference sequence). This CDR3 has 12 residues. The DNA of the CDR3 is TGTGCCACCAGCCCCCGCACCGGGGAGCTGTTTTTT. It codes for CATSPRTGELFF.